Each of the 22 T cell receptor beta chains below was sequenced from the same sample in a study of cytomegalovirus exposure and HLA in healthy donors. PCR amplification relied on 60 Vbeta primers (plus 13 Jbeta primers). TCRdb's copy holds only in-frame clones and misses some; the assay was immunoSEQ multiplex PCR. The sample includes 110,000 or so clones, about 80% seen only once; the top ten take around 5.8%. The sequenced sample consisted of PBMCs. These receptors came from a woman in her twenties or thirties in good health and CMV-seropositive.

The table lists this clone with a count of one. This chain connects TRBV5-1 to TRBJ2-1; 11 bases map to TRBD2. The CDR3 totals 17 residues. The V gene's germline CDR1 is SGHRS and CDR2 YFSETQ. The ends lost 0 bases at V and 8 bases at J; junction bases unmatched: 10. The CDR3 loop is CASSLALAGGIRDEQFF. The CDR3 nucleotides are TGCGCCAGCAGCTTGGCCTTAGCGGGGGGGATAAGGGATGAGCAGTTCTTC.

The chain recombines TRBV6-5 with TRBJ2-5; no firm D call. V was pared by 2 bases and J by 5 bases, with 9 bases between. The germline V gene encodes CDR1 MNHEY and CDR2 SVGAGI. The CDR3 contains 13 residues. CDR3 region: CASSYLQLETQYF. Written as DNA, the CDR3 is TGTGCCAGCAGTTACCTACAGCTTGAGACCCAGTACTTC.

This clone has only a few counts. V and J are TRBV2 and TRBJ1-1, with 11 bases fitting TRBD1. The CDR3 is made up of 12 amino acids. Germline assignment: CDR1 SNHLY and CDR2 FYNNEI. V lost 7 bases to trimming and J lost 9 bases; unmatched junction nucleotides: 4. The chain's CDR3 is CASIGQGAQAFF. The CDR3 DNA follows: TGTGCCAGCATCGGACAGGGGGCACAAGCTTTCTTT.

The rearrangement joins TRBV5-6 to TRBJ1-1, with a weak D call TRBD1 (6 bases). Per germline, CDR1 SGHDT and CDR2 YYEEEE. CDR3 size: 14 residues. Trimming shortened V by 1 base and J by 6 bases, and 13 bases separated the two germline ends. The CDR3 DNA reads as TGTGCCAGCAGCTTGCCACACAGGGACCCTGAAGCTTTCTTT. This codes for CASSLPHRDPEAFF.

The chain recombines TRBV30 with TRBJ2-5; 8 bases are a match to TRBD2. The V and J ends lost 2 bases and 5 bases, in that order; junction bases with no gene match: 10. The V gene's germline CDR1 is GTSNPN and CDR2 SVGIG (reference sequence). The CDR3 runs to 15 residues. The DNA for the CDR3 is TGTGCCTGGAGTCTGTCGCTTAGCGGGACGGAGACCCAGTACTTC. It translates to CAWSLSLSGTETQYF.

The rearrangement links TRBV6-6 to TRBJ1-2; 8 nucleotides match TRBD1. CDR1 is MNHNY, CDR2 SVGAGI, per germline (reference sequence). This CDR3 is built from 16 residues. The J segment lost 1 base and the V segment lost 7 bases, leaving 11 bases of the junction unmatched. DNA for the CDR3: TGTGCCAGCATAATGTCTACAGGGGGGGTTAACTATGGCTACACCTTC. This codes for CASIMSTGGVNYGYTF.

The CDR3 nucleotides read TGTGCCAGCTCAACAACAGGGGTGGAAGGCTACACCTTC. Its translation: CASSTTGVEGYTF. The chain combines TRBV18 with TRBJ1-2, with TRBD1 matching 7 bases. This CDR3 is built from 13 residues. Germline V gene lookup returns CDR1 KGHSH and CDR2 LQKENI. Trimming at V came to 5 bases and at J to 8 bases, leaving 8 bases not matched to a gene.

V usage is TRBV5-6 and J usage is TRBJ1-2, with D hard to call. Germline V gene data show CDR1 as SGHDT and CDR2 as YYEEEE. CDR3 length: 12 amino acids. V lost 0 bases, J lost 5 bases, and 5 bases lay in between. The CDR3: CASSLAQYGYTF. The CDR3 bases are TGTGCCAGCAGCTTGGCCCAGTATGGCTACACCTTC.

This sequence joins TRBV9 and TRBJ2-2; the match to TRBD2 covers 11 bases. Per the germline V gene, CDR1 is SGDLS and CDR2 is YYNGEE. The ends lost 0 bases at V and 3 bases at J; junction bases unmatched: 4. This CDR3 is 17 amino acids long. The CDR3 DNA sequence: TGTGCCAGCAGCGTAGTGCCTAGCGGGGGGTACACCGGGGAGCTGTTTTTT. It encodes CASSVVPSGGYTGELFF.

This chain uses TRBV25-1 with TRBJ1-1, with 10 bases that match TRBD1. With 4 bases clipped from V and 4 bases from J, the junction kept 3 bases outside the gene matches. The CDR3 spans 14 residues. The germline V gene encodes CDR1 MGHDK and CDR2 SYGVNS. Here the CDR3 reads CASSVTGGSTEAFF. The CDR3 DNA follows: TGTGCCAGCAGTGTGACAGGGGGCAGCACTGAAGCTTTCTTT.

The chain employs TRBV6-5 and TRBJ1-5; no clear D. The CDR3 length is 14 residues. In germline, CDR1 is MNHEY, CDR2 SVGAGI. The V end was cut by 3 bases, the J end by 4 bases, with 10 bases between. The CDR3 sequence is CASSYLSGNQPQHF. CDR3 DNA: TGTGCCAGCAGTTATCTATCAGGAAATCAGCCCCAGCATTTT.

The rearrangement uses TRBV10-1 and TRBJ1-4; TRBD1 matches at 12 bases. The V gene's germline CDR1 is WNHNN and CDR2 SYGVQD (reference sequence). V lost 0 bases to trimming and J lost 8 bases; unmatched junction nucleotides: 1. CDR3 size: 15 residues. In DNA form, the CDR3 reads TGCGCCAGCAGTGAGTCGGGGACAGGGGGCGAAAAACTGTTTTTT. Translated: CASSESGTGGEKLFF.

This chain joins TRBV10-3 and TRBJ2-7; D not resolved. The CDR3 is made up of 15 amino acids. CDR1 and CDR2 (germline): ENHRY, SYGVKD. V shed 3 bases and J shed 2 bases, with 14 bases lying between them. CDR3 sequence (DNA): TGTGCCATCAGTGACCCTTTAGTTATGGCCTACGAGCAGTACTTC. Protein sequence: CAISDPLVMAYEQYF.

The chain couples TRBV5-1 to TRBJ1-1; D gene ambiguous. The CDR3 extends over 12 amino acids. Trimming shortened V by 4 bases and J by 6 bases, and 10 bases separated the two germline ends. Germline loops: CDR1 SGHRS, CDR2 YFSETQ. Written as DNA, the CDR3 is TGCGCCAGCAGCGCGGACTTAGCTGAAGCTTTCTTT. Its translation: CASSADLAEAFF. Variable domain in full (rest from reference TRBV5-1 and TRBJ1-1): KAGVTQTPRYLIKTRGQQVTLSCSPISGHRSVSWYQQTPGQGLQFLFEYFSETQRNKGNFPGRFSGRQFSNSRSEMNVSTLELGDSALYLCASSADLAEAFFGQGTRLTVV.

The chain couples TRBV7-3 to TRBJ1-2; D might be TRBD1 (5 bases). This CDR3 comprises 13 residues. Trimming pared 3 bases from V and 5 bases from J, leaving 10 bases between. Germline CDR1 is SGHTA and CDR2 is FQGTGA. The CDR3 protein is CASSFGGGYGYTF. The CDR3 nucleotides read TGTGCCAGCAGCTTCGGGGGGGGGTATGGCTACACCTTC.

The V and J genes are TRBV2 and TRBJ1-6, with D hard to call. The CDR3 is 15 residues long. Germline lookup yields CDR1 SNHLY and CDR2 FYNNEI. Deletions cut 3 bases from V and 6 bases from J, with 12 bases between. CDR3 nucleotide sequence: TGTGCCAGCAGTGACCGGGGTGTCGGTAATTCACCCCTCCACTTT. Translation: CASSDRGVGNSPLHF.

The genes are TRBV6-5 and TRBJ2-1, with 10 bases fitting TRBD2. Trimming removed 0 bases from V and 9 bases from J; junction bases left unmatched: 8. Germline CDR1 reads MNHEY; CDR2 reads SVGAGI. The CDR3 covers 16 residues. The CDR3 DNA reads as TGTGCCAGCAGTTACTCGGTAGCGGGAGGTGGGGGTGAGCAGTTCTTC. It is translated as CASSYSVAGGGGEQFF.

V and J are TRBV11-3 and TRBJ2-7, with 7 bases lining up with TRBD1. Germline V lookup: CDR1 SGHNT, CDR2 YENEEA. The trim removed 7 bases at V and 2 bases at J, leaving 11 bases unmatched. This CDR3 contains 15 residues. CDR3 coding DNA: TGTGCCAGCACCCCCACCGGGGACAGTCCCTACGAGCAGTACTTC. Amino acids: CASTPTGDSPYEQYF.

Remarks on this clone: The sample contains more than one DNA sequence encoding this CDR3. The CDR3 DNA follows: TGTGCCAGCTCACCAAACGGGAACACTGAAGCTTTCTTT. Amino acid sequence: CASSPNGNTEAFF. The V and J genes are TRBV18 and TRBJ1-1, with unresolved D. V lost 2 bases and J 1 base, leaving 5 bases between the germline ends. The CDR3 extends over 13 amino acids. Germline assignment: CDR1 KGHSH and CDR2 LQKENI.

The chain couples TRBV5-1 to TRBJ2-5; 11 positions match TRBD2. Losses at the gene ends were 4 bases for V and 7 bases for J; bases not matched to a gene: 12. Germline V gene lookup returns CDR1 SGHRS and CDR2 YFSETQ. The length of the CDR3 is 16 residues. The DNA of the CDR3 is TGCGCCAGCAGCACGGAGGGTAGCGGGGGGGCAACGACCCAGTACTTC. Translated: CASSTEGSGGATTQYF.

The V call is TRBV7-3, the J call TRBJ2-3, with D possibly being TRBD1 (5 bases). Deletions cut 1 base from V and 4 bases from J, with 6 bases between. The V gene's germline CDR1 is SGHTA and CDR2 FQGTGA. CDR3 length: 13 residues. CDR3 nucleotide sequence: TGTGCCAGCAGCTTAATAGGGGCAGATACGCAGTATTTT. Translated, it gives CASSLIGADTQYF.

This clone was seen a few times. In DNA form, the CDR3 reads TGTGCCCACCGACAGGGGCTTGCAACTAATGAAAAACTGTTTTTT. It codes for CAHRQGLATNEKLFF. V gene TRBV10-3 combines with J gene TRBJ1-4; 8 bases map to TRBD1. Germline CDR1 reads ENHRY; CDR2 reads SYGVKD. Unmatched junction bases numbered 8, after V lost 11 bases and J lost 0 bases. This CDR3 has 15 residues.